This entry lists 25 T cell receptor beta chains sequenced from one sample in a study of cytomegalovirus exposure and HLA in healthy donors. Libraries were prepared by immunoSEQ multiplex PCR; TCRdb keeps only in-frame clonotypes and omits some of them. The data hold 200,000 to 250,000 clones, with 75% to 90% observed a single time. The sequenced sample was PBMCs. The receptors stem from a woman younger than 30 in good health and CMV-seronegative.

The genes are TRBV13 and TRBJ2-1; 9 nucleotides agree with TRBD2. Unmatched junction bases numbered 9, after V lost 5 bases and J lost 10 bases. CDR3 length equals 14 residues. Germline lookup yields CDR1 PRHDT and CDR2 FYEKMQ (reference sequence). Here the CDR3 reads CASSLALTSGEQFF. The CDR3 bases are TGTGCCAGCAGCCTAGCCTTGACTAGCGGAGAGCAGTTCTTC.

The gene calls are TRBV5-1 and TRBJ2-2; D uncertain. V was cut by 7 bases and J by 7 bases, with 17 bases left in between. From germline, CDR1 is SGHRS and CDR2 YFSETQ. This CDR3 is built from 14 residues. DNA of the CDR3: TGCGCCAGCCGCGGATCGGTTAGTGGCGGGGAGCTGTTTTTT. It encodes CASRGSVSGGELFF.

The CDR3 region has the DNA TGTGCCAGTAGTGGGGTCAGGGCTGGCTACACCTTC. It yields the protein CASSGVRAGYTF. The chain uses TRBV19 and TRBJ1-2; D possibly corresponds to TRBD1 (5 bases). V was shortened by 5 bases and J by 7 bases, with 11 bases between the two germline ends. The CDR3 is 12 residues long. Germline V gene data show CDR1 as LNHDA and CDR2 as SQIVND (reference sequence).

The chain combines TRBV2 with TRBJ1-6, with D unclear. The germline gives CDR1 SNHLY, CDR2 FYNNEI. Trimming left V 0 bases short and J 2 bases short, with 5 bases between. The CDR3 contains 15 residues. DNA for the CDR3: TGTGCCAGCAGTGAAGCGGAAACCTATAATTCACCCCTCCACTTT. Encoded protein: CASSEAETYNSPLHF.

The V and J genes are TRBV9 and TRBJ2-5; TRBD1 aligns across 8 bases. The germline gives CDR1 SGDLS, CDR2 YYNGEE. The CDR3 is 14 residues long. The trim removed 2 bases at V and 5 bases at J, leaving 5 bases unmatched. CDR3 residues: CASSVGTGVETQYF. CDR3 DNA sequence: TGTGCCAGCAGCGTCGGGACAGGCGTCGAGACCCAGTACTTC.

The V call is TRBV20-1, the J call TRBJ1-5, with unresolved D. Looked up from germline, CDR1 is DFQATT and CDR2 is SNEGSKA (reference sequence). Deletions cut 5 bases from V and 5 bases from J, with 7 bases between. CDR3 length: 11 amino acids. The CDR3 sequence: CSAGLDQPQHF. Written as DNA, the CDR3 is TGCAGTGCTGGGTTGGATCAGCCCCAGCATTTT.

This clone was observed a few times. V and J are TRBV5-1 and TRBJ1-3; D ambiguous. V lost 4 bases and J lost 0, with 11 bases in between. The CDR3 sequence is 15 residues long. CDR1 is SGHRS and CDR2 is YFSETQ in the germline V gene. CDR3 residues: CASSEGVGSGNTIYF. For the CDR3, the DNA is TGCGCCAGCAGCGAAGGTGTGGGCTCTGGAAACACCATATATTTT. Full variable domain (missing parts from reference TRBV5-1 and TRBJ1-3): KAGVTQTPRYLIKTRGQQVTLSCSPISGHRSVSWYQQTPGQGLQFLFEYFSETQRNKGNFPGRFSGRQFSNSRSEMNVSTLELGDSALYLCASSEGVGSGNTIYFGEGSWLTVV.

DNA of the CDR3: TGTGCCACCCGACGGACTAGCGGAAACTACAATGAGCAGTTCTTC. Translating gives CATRRTSGNYNEQFF. The rearrangement links TRBV15 to TRBJ2-1, with 10 bases fitting TRBD2. CDR3 length: 15 residues. V was pared by 8 bases and J by 3 bases, with 7 bases of the junction left unmatched. Germline CDR1 and CDR2: LNHNV and YYDKDF (reference sequence).

V gene TRBV7-2 combines with J gene TRBJ1-2; no clear D. The germline CDR1 and CDR2 sequences are SGHTA and FQGNSA. The V gene lost 5 bases and the J gene lost 8 bases, with 9 bases spanning the gap. This CDR3 has 11 residues. The CDR3 DNA follows: TGTGCCAGCAGCCGCTCGGAGGGCTACACCTTC. This gives the protein CASSRSEGYTF.

V gene TRBV9 combines with J gene TRBJ1-1; no clear D. Germline CDR1 reads SGDLS; CDR2 reads YYNGEE. This CDR3 spans 14 amino acids. Trimming shortened V by 0 bases and J by 1 base, and 7 bases separated the two germline ends. The CDR3 region is CASSVEVENTEAFF. CDR3 DNA sequence: TGTGCCAGCAGCGTAGAAGTAGAGAACACTGAAGCTTTCTTT.

The chain recombines TRBV4-1 with TRBJ2-3; D might be TRBD1 (6 bases). The CDR3 spans 16 residues. The germline V gene encodes CDR1 MGHRA and CDR2 YSYEKL. The V end lost 4 bases, the J end lost 2 bases, and 16 bases lay between the germline ends. CDR3 sequence reads: CASSLRGDTTTDTQYF. The CDR3 DNA follows: TGCGCCAGCAGCCTCCGAGGGGACACAACCACAGATACGCAGTATTTT.

This sequence joins TRBV2 and TRBJ2-3, with D maybe TRBD1 (6 bases). The V end was cut by 7 bases, the J end by 4 bases, with 15 bases between. This CDR3 comprises 14 residues. Germline V gives CDR1 SNHLY, CDR2 FYNNEI. Here the CDR3 DNA reads TGTGCCAGCACCGCGCAGGGGCTCGCAGATACGCAGTATTTT. The encoded protein is CASTAQGLADTQYF. The whole variable domain, filled in from reference TRBV2 and TRBJ2-3, reads EPEVTQTPSHQVTQMGQEVILRCVPISNHLYFYWYRQILGQKVEFLVSFYNNEISEKSEIFDDQFSVERPDGSNFTLKIRSTKLEDSAMYFCASTAQGLADTQYFGPGTRLTVL.

This clone was counted only a few times. The chain couples TRBV6-1 to TRBJ2-7; TRBD1 is a possible D gene (5 bases). The germline V and J ends were trimmed by 6 bases and 4 bases, with 13 bases remaining between them. This CDR3 region has 13 residues. Germline assignment: CDR1 MNHNS and CDR2 SASEGT. DNA for the CDR3: TGTGCCAGCAGGATCGTGGGGCGGTACGAGCAGTACTTC. This gives the protein CASRIVGRYEQYF.

The chain is built from TRBV7-9 and TRBJ2-1, with 8 bases matching TRBD2. Germline V gives CDR1 SEHNR, CDR2 FQNEAQ (reference sequence). The CDR3 is 15 amino acids. V lost 5 bases to trimming and J lost 8 bases; unmatched junction nucleotides: 11. The CDR3 nucleotides read TGTGCCAGCAGCCAACCCCGGGGGGGGCTGGATGAGCAGTTCTTC. It translates to CASSQPRGGLDEQFF.

This clone has only one observation. V gene TRBV29-1 combines with J gene TRBJ2-2, with TRBD1 matching over 10 bases. The J segment lost 6 bases and the V segment lost 6 bases, leaving 1 base of the junction unmatched. The CDR3 spans 12 residues. Germline CDR1 is SQVTM and CDR2 is ANQGSEA. This CDR3 reads CSVDRGPGELFF. The CDR3 region has the DNA TGCAGCGTAGACAGGGGGCCCGGGGAGCTGTTTTTT.

The gene calls are TRBV5-1 and TRBJ1-5; no clear D gene. The V end was cut by 0 bases, the J end by 0 bases, with 7 bases between. Per germline, CDR1 SGHRS and CDR2 YFSETQ. The CDR3 has 15 residues. CDR3 loop: CASSLGGLSNQPQHF. The DNA of the CDR3 is TGCGCCAGCAGCTTGGGAGGGCTTAGCAATCAGCCCCAGCATTTT.

The genes are TRBV28 and TRBJ1-4, with 8 bases lining up with TRBD1. The CDR3 loop spans 14 amino acids. Losses at the gene ends were 4 bases for V and 8 bases for J; bases not matched to a gene: 6. CDR1 MDHEN and CDR2 SYDVKM come from the germline V gene. The CDR3 nucleotides are TGTGCCAGCAGTTCCGGACAGGGACCCGAAAAACTGTTTTTT. This encodes CASSSGQGPEKLFF.

The chain uses TRBV27 and TRBJ1-1; the D gene is possibly TRBD1 (6 bases). The germline V and J ends were trimmed by 1 base and 1 base, with 10 bases remaining between them. The CDR3 spans 15 residues. CDR1 and CDR2 (germline): MNHEY, SMNVEV (reference sequence). CDR3 nucleotides: TGTGCCAGCAGTTTATGGTCAGGGGCGAACACTGAAGCTTTCTTT. Its protein product is CASSLWSGANTEAFF.

The genes are TRBV27 and TRBJ2-5; TRBD1 might be the D (5 bases). CDR1 is MNHEY and CDR2 is SMNVEV in the germline V gene (reference sequence). The CDR3 has 13 amino acids. V was cut by 4 bases and J by 5 bases, with 11 bases left in between. The CDR3 nucleotides read TGTGCCAGCAGTTGGGGCCGTAGGGAGACCCAGTACTTC. This encodes CASSWGRRETQYF.

The chain links TRBV5-1 to TRBJ2-7; D not resolved. Germline-derived CDR1 and CDR2 are SGHRS and YFSETQ. Trimming pared 3 bases from V and 3 bases from J, leaving 10 bases between. This CDR3 comprises 13 residues. The chain's CDR3 is CASSSPNVYEQYF. Here the CDR3 DNA reads TGCGCCAGCAGCTCCCCGAACGTCTACGAGCAGTACTTC.

This clone was recorded once. CDR3 nucleotides: TGCAGCGTTCTCGGGACAGGGGATACAGATACGCAGTATTTT. Its translation: CSVLGTGDTDTQYF. J is TRBJ2-3 and V is TRBV29-1; 10 bases are a match to TRBD1. CDR1 SQVTM and CDR2 ANQGSEA come from the germline V gene. The CDR3 is made up of 14 amino acids. The V gene end was trimmed by 5 bases and the J gene end by 3 bases; junction bases not matched to a gene: 5.

This clone was observed many times. This sequence joins TRBV5-6 and TRBJ2-3, with TRBD1 identical over 12 bases. The junction had 5 bases not matched to a gene; V was cut back by 0 bases and J by 6 bases. CDR3 length: 16 amino acids. Per the germline V gene, CDR1 is SGHDT and CDR2 is YYEEEE. The CDR3 DNA sequence: TGTGCCAGCAGCTTGGCCGAGGGACAGGGGGCGGATACGCAGTATTTT. Translating it yields CASSLAEGQGADTQYF.

In DNA form, the CDR3 reads TGTGCCAGCAGCCCTAGGACAGGCAGCTTCGGGGCCAACGTCCTGACTTTC. It yields the protein CASSPRTGSFGANVLTF. The J gene is TRBJ2-6, the V gene TRBV7-7; 7 nucleotides line up with TRBD1. Trimming at V came to 5 bases and at J to 4 bases, leaving 11 bases not matched to a gene. This CDR3 contains 17 residues. CDR1 is SSHAT, CDR2 FNYEAQ, per germline (reference sequence).

This clone was seen only a few times. The CDR3 DNA reads as TGTGCCAGCAGTTTAAGGGGGGACAGACTTAACTATGGCTACACCTTC. This translates into CASSLRGDRLNYGYTF. The V and J genes are TRBV27 and TRBJ1-2; the match to TRBD1 covers 7 bases. The J segment lost 1 base and the V segment lost 2 bases, leaving 7 bases of the junction unmatched. Germline V CDR1 and CDR2: MNHEY, SMNVEV (reference sequence). The length of the CDR3 is 16 residues.

The chain uses TRBV5-4 and TRBJ1-1, with D unresolved. V shed 10 bases and J shed 4 bases, with 14 bases lying between them. The germline CDR1 and CDR2 sequences are SGHNT and YYREEE (reference sequence). The CDR3 has 12 residues. The CDR3 bases are TGTGCCGCAAGGGAGGGAACCACTGAAGCTTTCTTT. It codes for CAAREGTTEAFF. The entire variable domain, with the rest obtained from reference TRBV5-4 and TRBJ1-1, is as follows: ETGVTQSPTHLIKTRGQQVTLRCSSQSGHNTVSWYQQALGQGPQFIFQYYREEENGRGNFPPRFSGLQFPNYSSELNVNALELDDSALYLCAAREGTTEAFFGQGTRLTVV.